Presented here are 27 T cell receptor beta chains from one specimen sequenced in a study of a mutant IDH1 vaccine in newly diagnosed glioma. The time point is: week 11, during vaccination. It was 300 ug of mutant IDH1 20-mer peptide that made up each vaccine dose, given with topical imiquimod. What these receptors recognize is not known. The method was immunoSEQ multiplex PCR; TCRdb's version includes in-frame clones alone and lacks a portion of them. The data contain about 36,000 clones, 75% to 85% of them singletons. This sample comprised peripheral blood mononuclear cells (PBMCs), obtained from a glioma patient whose treatment included an IDH1 peptide vaccine. Source of these receptors: a woman aged 25 to 39 with glioma. Some clones in this sample may be carry-over from other donors' samples.

This clone was detected only once. In DNA, the CDR3 is TGTGCCAGCAGTTTAGTACAGGGAAACGAGCAGTACTTC. Translated, it gives CASSLVQGNEQYF. The chain employs TRBV27 and TRBJ2-7; TRBD1 is a possible D gene (6 bases). Trimming removed 2 bases from V and 5 bases from J, with 10 bases in between. Looked up from germline, CDR1 is MNHEY and CDR2 is SMNVEV (reference sequence). The CDR3 contains 13 residues.

The V and J genes are TRBV5-1 and TRBJ2-5; D possibly corresponds to TRBD1 (7 bases). The CDR3 runs 15 residues. Germline V gene data show CDR1 as SGHRS and CDR2 as YFSETQ. V was cut by 4 bases and J by 5 bases, with 18 bases left in between. The CDR3 region is CASSTTGRSGETQYF. CDR3 DNA: TGCGCCAGCAGCACGACAGGGAGGTCCGGGGAGACCCAGTACTTC.

The V gene is TRBV11-2, the J gene TRBJ1-4, with 8 bases identical to TRBD1. The CDR3 runs to 16 residues. In germline, CDR1 is SGHAT, CDR2 FQNNGV. Trimming cost V 5 bases and J 5 bases; bases outside gene matches: 10. In DNA, the CDR3 is TGTGCCAGCAGCCCGGGACAGGTGGCGGAAAATGAAAAACTGTTTTTT. Translating gives CASSPGQVAENEKLFF. Full variable domain (rest looked up from reference TRBV11-2 and TRBJ1-4): EAGVAQSPRYKIIEKRQSVAFWCNPISGHATLYWYQQILGQGPKLLIQFQNNGVVDDSQLPKDRFSAERLKGVDSTLKIQPAKLEDSAVYLCASSPGQVAENEKLFFGSGTQLSVL.

The chain recombines TRBV12-5 with TRBJ2-2, with D possibly being TRBD1 or TRBD2 (6 bases each). The V gene lost 4 bases and the J gene lost 3 bases, with 18 bases spanning the gap. The CDR3 is 17 residues long. Germline values: CDR1 LGHNT, CDR2 FRNRAP. The CDR3 region has the DNA TGTGCTAGTGGTTGGGGATCGCGAAGGGGGGACACCGGGGAGCTGTTTTTT. This sequence encodes CASGWGSRRGDTGELFF.

The chain links TRBV4-1 to TRBJ1-2, with 12 bases aligning to TRBD1. Germline V lookup: CDR1 MGHRA, CDR2 YSYEKL. The CDR3 extends over 15 amino acids. With V trimmed by 1 base and J by 4 bases, 1 base remained unmatched. DNA for the CDR3: TGCGCCAGCAGCCAAGGGGACAGGGGGCCCTATGGCTACACCTTC. It is translated as CASSQGDRGPYGYTF.

The chain recombines TRBV27 with TRBJ1-2; 8 positions agree with TRBD1. CDR1 is MNHEY, CDR2 SMNVEV, per germline (reference sequence). The CDR3 is 16 amino acids. V shed 4 bases and J 4 bases; nucleotides not matched to a gene: 11. CDR3 amino acids: CASSWTGSLGGYGYTF. The CDR3 DNA follows: TGTGCCAGCAGTTGGACAGGGAGCTTGGGGGGCTATGGCTACACCTTC.

The chain carries TRBV5-6 and TRBJ1-6; D is ambiguous. There are 15 residues in the CDR3. Germline V lookup: CDR1 SGHDT, CDR2 YYEEEE. Trimming removed 4 bases at V and 3 bases at J, with 11 bases between. The CDR3: CASSDGRSYNSPLHF. The CDR3 nucleotides are TGTGCCAGCAGCGATGGACGGAGCTATAATTCACCCCTCCACTTT.

The chain uses TRBV5-6 and TRBJ2-7, with D uncertain. CDR3 length equals 16 residues. V lost 4 bases, J lost 0 bases, and 17 bases lay in between. Germline loops: CDR1 SGHDT, CDR2 YYEEEE. The CDR3: CASSDIASAYSYEQYF. The DNA of the CDR3 is TGTGCCAGCAGCGATATAGCCTCTGCCTACTCCTACGAGCAGTACTTC.

This clone appeared once. V and J are TRBV29-1 and TRBJ2-7; D not resolved. CDR1 and CDR2 from the germline V gene are SQVTM and ANQGSEA. V shed 0 bases and J shed 2 bases, with 8 bases lying between them. There are 13 residues in the CDR3. In nucleotides, the CDR3 is TGCAGCGTTGAAGATAATGGCCCCTACGAGCAGTACTTC. Amino acids: CSVEDNGPYEQYF.

The V gene is TRBV27, the J gene TRBJ1-2; D uncertain. Trimming shortened V by 4 bases and J by 0 bases, and 15 bases separated the two germline ends. Germline V gene lookup returns CDR1 MNHEY and CDR2 SMNVEV (reference sequence). The CDR3 runs to 16 residues. The CDR3 is CASSSSFGDTNYGYTF. The CDR3 DNA follows: TGTGCCAGCAGTTCAAGTTTCGGTGACACTAACTATGGCTACACCTTC.

This chain connects TRBV5-1 to TRBJ1-1; perhaps TRBD1 as D (6 bases). Between the trimmed V and J ends, which lost 2 bases and 6 bases, there was a span of 11 bases. The CDR3 has 13 amino acids. The germline V gene has CDR1 SGHRS and CDR2 YFSETQ. The CDR3 DNA reads as TGCGCCAGCAGCTTACAGGGACTGTCTGAAGCTTTCTTT. It specifies CASSLQGLSEAFF.

The V and J genes are TRBV7-3 and TRBJ2-1; TRBD2 matches at 9 bases. The CDR3 is made up of 16 amino acids. Unmatched junction bases numbered 9, after V lost 1 base and J lost 8 bases. Germline assignment: CDR1 SGHTA and CDR2 FQGTGA. The CDR3 DNA is TGTGCCAGCAGCTTAAATTCGGGACTAGCAGGCGATGAGCAGTTCTTC. Protein: CASSLNSGLAGDEQFF.

The chain links TRBV5-1 to TRBJ2-2, with unresolved D. CDR3 size: 16 residues. V was shortened by 2 bases and J by 2 bases, with 13 bases between the two germline ends. Germline-derived CDR1 and CDR2 are SGHRS and YFSETQ. The CDR3 sequence is CASSFGQLINTGELFF. CDR3 in DNA: TGCGCCAGCAGCTTTGGGCAGCTAATAAACACCGGGGAGCTGTTTTTT.

This chain links TRBV30 with TRBJ1-1; perhaps TRBD1 as D (6 bases). This CDR3 is 15 amino acids long. Trimming left V 0 bases short and J 3 bases short, with 14 bases between. Looked up from germline, CDR1 is GTSNPN and CDR2 is SVGIG (reference sequence). CDR3 sequence: CAWSVLGGGYTEAFF. The CDR3 DNA follows: TGTGCCTGGAGTGTATTAGGAGGGGGGTACACTGAAGCTTTCTTT. The whole variable domain, filled in from reference TRBV30 and TRBJ1-1, reads SQTIHQWPATLVQPVGSPLSLECTVEGTSNPNLYWYRQAAGRGLQLLFYSVGIGQISSEVPQNLSASRPQDRQFILSSKKLLLSDSGFYLCAWSVLGGGYTEAFFGQGTRLTVV.

This chain uses TRBV27 with TRBJ1-2; D is uncertain. V was trimmed by 6 bases and J by 11 bases, leaving 13 bases between them. The CDR3 covers 11 residues. CDR1 MNHEY and CDR2 SMNVEV come from the germline V gene (reference sequence). CDR3 sequence (DNA): TGTGCCAGCAGGACTTACGAGGGATACACCTTC. It encodes CASRTYEGYTF.

The rearrangement uses TRBV10-3 and TRBJ2-2; 7 positions agree with TRBD2. Per germline, CDR1 ENHRY and CDR2 SYGVKD. J was trimmed by 5 bases and V by 3 bases; bases with no gene match: 0. This CDR3 is built from 13 residues. Here the CDR3 reads CAISEAGTGELFF. CDR3 in DNA: TGTGCCATCAGTGAAGCGGGGACCGGGGAGCTGTTTTTT.

The rearrangement uses TRBV27 and TRBJ1-4; D is uncertain. The CDR3 loop spans 15 amino acids. CDR1 MNHEY and CDR2 SMNVEV come from the germline V gene (reference sequence). V lost 5 bases, J lost 0 bases, and 10 bases lay in between. The CDR3 coding sequence is TGTGCCAGCAGTCCGGACGGTGCAACTAATGAAAAACTGTTTTTT. It yields the protein CASSPDGATNEKLFF.

The V call is TRBV6-5, the J call TRBJ1-3, with 7 bases matching TRBD1. CDR3 length: 14 residues. Germline assignment: CDR1 MNHEY and CDR2 SVGAGI. Losses at the gene ends were 4 bases for V and 2 bases for J; bases not matched to a gene: 2. This CDR3 is CASSSTGAGNTIYF. In DNA form, the CDR3 reads TGTGCCAGCAGTTCCACAGGGGCTGGAAACACCATATATTTT.

CDR3 in amino acids: CARPSGSSGGELFF. CDR3 coding DNA: TGTGCCAGGCCTAGCGGGAGTTCAGGCGGGGAGCTGTTTTTT. The chain has TRBV6-5 and TRBJ2-2; TRBD2 matches at 10 bases. The CDR3 consists of 14 residues. V lost 9 bases, J lost 7 bases, and 8 bases stayed unmatched. Germline lookup yields CDR1 MNHEY and CDR2 SVGAGI.

This clone occurred once. The genes are TRBV4-1 and TRBJ2-1; D tentatively fits TRBD1 or TRBD2 (5 bases each). With 0 bases removed from V and 2 bases from J, the gap between germline ends came to 11 bases. This CDR3 region has 16 residues. Germline V CDR1 and CDR2: MGHRA, YSYEKL. CDR3 coding DNA: TGCGCCAGCAGCCAAGATATCGGGGCTGCCTACAATGAGCAGTTCTTC. Translating gives CASSQDIGAAYNEQFF.

The rearrangement joins TRBV7-8 to TRBJ2-3; 13 bases align to TRBD2. The V segment lost 2 bases and the J segment 5 bases; nucleotides outside the gene matches: 10. Germline lookup yields CDR1 SGHVS and CDR2 FQNEAQ. There are 18 residues in the CDR3. The CDR3 region is CASSLPPGLAGAEDTQYF. The CDR3 coding sequence is TGTGCCAGCAGCTTACCCCCCGGACTAGCGGGAGCGGAAGATACGCAGTATTTT. Variable domain in full (rest from reference TRBV7-8 and TRBJ2-3): GAGVSQSPRYKVAKRGQDVALRCDPISGHVSLFWYQQALGQGPEFLTYFQNEAQLDKSGLPSDRFFAERPEGSVSTLKIQRTQQEDSAVYLCASSLPPGLAGAEDTQYFGPGTRLTVL.

V is TRBV6-1 and J is TRBJ1-1; no clear D gene. The V and J ends lost 0 bases and 5 bases respectively, with 16 bases between them. CDR1 is MNHNS and CDR2 is SASEGT in the germline V gene. The CDR3 runs 16 residues. The CDR3 region has the DNA TGTGCCAGCAGTGAAGCGCAAGGTACTAGGAAAACTGAAGCTTTCTTT. Amino acids: CASSEAQGTRKTEAFF.

With respect to this clone: The junction departs from germline at one end; a sequencing error may be responsible. Other nucleotide sequences in the sample specify the same CDR3. The CDR3 sequence is CASSLGTGDEQYF. The CDR3 DNA is TGTGCTAGCAGCTTGGGGACAGGGGACGAGCAGTACTTC. The rearrangement uses TRBV7-7 and TRBJ2-7; 10 bases are a match to TRBD1. Germline assignment: CDR1 SSHAT and CDR2 FNYEAQ (reference sequence). The length of the CDR3 is 13 residues.

The chain is built from TRBV4-1 and TRBJ2-3; D unresolved. This CDR3 is 15 amino acids long. Trimming removed 3 bases from V and 6 bases from J, with 16 bases in between. Germline lookup yields CDR1 MGHRA and CDR2 YSYEKL. Written as DNA, the CDR3 is TGCGCCAGCAGCCAGATAGATCTTCCAACGGATACGCAGTATTTT. Its translation: CASSQIDLPTDTQYF.

The chain joins TRBV9 to TRBJ2-3, with D hard to call. The CDR3 totals 11 residues. Trimming cost V 0 bases and J 8 bases, with 4 bases left between them. CDR1 and CDR2 from the germline V gene are SGDLS and YYNGEE. The CDR3 sequence is CASSVGVTQYF. The CDR3 DNA follows: TGTGCCAGCAGCGTAGGGGTTACGCAGTATTTT. The entire variable domain, with the rest obtained from reference TRBV9 and TRBJ2-3, is as follows: DSGVTQTPKHLITATGQRVTLRCSPRSGDLSVYWYQQSLDQGLQFLIQYYNGEERAKGNILERFSAQQFPDLHSELNLSSLELGDSALYFCASSVGVTQYFGPGTRLTVL.

The gene calls are TRBV6-5 and TRBJ2-5; TRBD2 is a possible D gene (8 bases). With 5 bases removed from V and 6 bases from J, the gap between germline ends came to 16 bases. The CDR3 is 14 amino acids. Germline V gives CDR1 MNHEY, CDR2 SVGAGI. CDR3 sequence: CASSPPGGGKTQYF. The CDR3 nucleotides read TGTGCCAGCAGTCCCCCGGGAGGGGGCAAGACCCAGTACTTC.

The chain recombines TRBV5-6 with TRBJ1-1; D is ambiguous. The CDR3 length is 12 residues. Germline CDR1 is SGHDT and CDR2 is YYEEEE. The V end lost 0 bases, the J end lost 3 bases, and 3 bases lay between the germline ends. The CDR3 spells CASSLGYTEAFF. The CDR3 DNA reads TGTGCCAGCAGCTTGGGTTACACTGAAGCTTTCTTT.